This entry describes one T cell receptor beta chain. In the original analysis: Reference gene primer amplification gave nucleated cell count estimates. Generated by immunoSEQ multiplex PCR, the TCRdb table keeps only in-frame clones and is missing some. Clone size and the V and J calls come from that table; the DNA yielded D and trimming. Among about 160,000 clones listed, roughly 91% were seen once. The data were taken from a study of blood T cell repertoires in COVID-19. In the study overall: Italy, Spain and the United States were the sources of the convalescent and acute COVID-19 samples. T cells, B-cell-depleted T cells, or PBMCs supplied cDNA or gDNA.

The CDR3 has 16 residues. The germline V gene has CDR1 SGHNT and CDR2 YENEEA. Unmatched junction bases numbered 6, after V lost 4 bases and J lost 3 bases. The chain has TRBV11-3 and TRBJ2-3, with 11 bases aligning to TRBD1. The sample taken for sequencing was peripheral blood. This TCR came from a woman in her forties or fifties with acute or convalescent COVID-19. This CDR3 reads CASSSGQGGKTDTQYF. The CDR3 coding sequence is TGTGCCAGCAGCTCGGGACAGGGGGGAAAAACAGATACGCAGTATTTT.